This T cell receptor (beta chain) was captured by sequencing in a study of T cell responses to AZD1222 COVID-19 vaccine. Looked up from germline, CDR1 is SNHLY and CDR2 is FYNNEI. The CDR3 runs 15 residues. V shed 4 bases and J shed 1 base, with 12 bases lying between them. TCRdb's table, derived via immunoSEQ multiplex PCR, lists solely in-frame clones and lacks some. The table records just over 30,000 clones, around 89% of them present only once. The TCR was taken from an adult who received the AZD1222 COVID-19 vaccine. The rearrangement joins TRBV2 to TRBJ2-3; D is unresolved. This sample comprised peripheral blood, obtained 28 days after the second AZD1222 dose. This CDR3 is CASSALRTGTDTQYF. CDR3 in DNA: TGTGCCAGCAGTGCTTTGCGAACGGGCACAGATACGCAGTATTTT. Full variable domain (outside the CDR3, taken from reference TRBV2 and TRBJ2-3): EPEVTQTPSHQVTQMGQEVILRCVPISNHLYFYWYRQILGQKVEFLVSFYNNEISEKSEIFDDQFSVERPDGSNFTLKIRSTKLEDSAMYFCASSALRTGTDTQYFGPGTRLTVL.